These 26 T cell receptor beta chains share one sample of origin, sequenced in a study of CD8 T cells in ankylosing spondylitis. TCRdb independently ran MiXCR on the 5' RACE reads; one entry per CDR3 protein. The sample carries roughly 150,000 distinct CDR3 sequences, around a third recorded once. Sample: synovial fluid, either unsorted or a sorted T cell fraction (not recorded which). These receptors were taken from a male donor with ankylosing spondylitis.

V gene TRBV28 combines with J gene TRBJ1-5; the D is unclear. V was clipped by 7 bases and J by 1 base, with 5 bases between them. The germline gives CDR1 MDHEN, CDR2 SYDVKM. The CDR3 is made up of 12 amino acids. The CDR3 reads CASKGSNQPQHF. The CDR3 coding sequence is TGTGCCAGCAAAGGCAGCAATCAGCCCCAGCATTTT.

This clonotype has just a few counts. This chain joins TRBV4-1 and TRBJ2-5; perhaps TRBD1 as D (5 bases). V was shortened by 4 bases and J by 4 bases, with 22 bases between the two germline ends. The germline CDR1 and CDR2 sequences are MGHRA and YSYEKL. This CDR3 is built from 17 residues. CDR3 residues: CASSREGRTSYRETQYF. For the CDR3, the DNA is TGCGCCAGCAGCCGAGAAGGCAGGACATCCTATCGAGAGACCCAGTACTTC.

In this sample, this clonotype turned up many times. The chain recombines TRBV20-1 with TRBJ2-5, with TRBD2 as a possible D gene (5 bases). With 6 bases removed from V and 3 bases from J, the gap between germline ends came to 23 bases. The V gene's germline CDR1 is DFQATT and CDR2 SNEGSKA (reference sequence). This CDR3 contains 16 residues. The CDR3 coding sequence is TGCAGTGCCCCAGACTATCGGCGGGCAGGCAAAGAGACCCAGTACTTC. It translates to CSAPDYRRAGKETQYF.

The V and J genes are TRBV20-1 and TRBJ2-5; 7 nucleotides match TRBD2. The CDR3 length is 17 residues. V lost 0 bases, J lost 2 bases, and 12 bases stayed unmatched. Germline assignment: CDR1 DFQATT and CDR2 SNEGSKA (reference sequence). The CDR3 bases are TGCAGTGCTAGAGATTTCGTCCGCGGGAGAGGGCAAGAGACCCAGTACTTC. The encoded protein is CSARDFVRGRGQETQYF.

In its sample, this clonotype was seen once. This chain links TRBV12-3 or TRBV12-4 with TRBJ1-5; 7 nucleotides agree with TRBD1. The CDR3 covers 14 residues. Trimming removed 6 bases from V and 3 bases from J; junction bases left unmatched: 5. This chain's CDR3 is CASRPGTVNQPQHF. The CDR3 nucleotides read TGTGCCAGCAGACCAGGGACAGTCAATCAGCCCCAGCATTTT.

In DNA form, the CDR3 reads TGTGCCAGCAGCCCCGGGACTAGCGGGGGCCTAGATACGCAGTATTTT. This sequence encodes CASSPGTSGGLDTQYF. The rearrangement links TRBV3-1 to TRBJ2-3; 14 positions match TRBD2. Germline V gene data show CDR1 as LGHDT and CDR2 as YNNKEL (reference sequence). The CDR3 runs to 16 residues. V lost 4 bases to trimming and J lost 5 bases; unmatched junction nucleotides: 5.

This chain's CDR3 is CASSATGLPGELFF. The CDR3 nucleotides are TGTGCCAGCAGCGCAACCGGACTACCAGGGGAGCTGTTTTTT. J is TRBJ2-2 and V is TRBV9; tentative D call: TRBD2 (6 bases). Germline CDR1 and CDR2: SGDLS and YYNGEE. Between the trimmed V and J ends, which lost 3 bases and 8 bases, there was a span of 14 bases. The CDR3 runs to 14 residues.

V is TRBV28 and J is TRBJ1-2, with TRBD1 matching 7 bases. V lost 6 bases, J lost 4 bases, and 11 bases stayed unmatched. CDR3 size: 15 residues. Looked up from germline, CDR1 is MDHEN and CDR2 is SYDVKM. CDR3 loop: CASRPTQTGAYGYTF. The CDR3 bases are TGTGCCAGCAGACCAACACAAACAGGGGCCTATGGCTACACCTTC.

This chain links TRBV5-1 with TRBJ2-7; D may be TRBD1 (5 bases). The CDR3 runs to 13 residues. The germline V gene encodes CDR1 SGHRS and CDR2 YFSETQ. V was shortened by 3 bases and J by 2 bases, with 9 bases between the two germline ends. CDR3 sequence (DNA): TGCGCCAGCAGCTCCGGACAAACCTACGAGCAGTACTTC. This codes for CASSSGQTYEQYF.

This clonotype was detected a few times. This sequence joins TRBV7-9 and TRBJ2-3; perhaps TRBD1 as D (6 bases). The V and J ends lost 5 bases and 5 bases respectively, with 20 bases between them. Germline CDR1 reads SEHNR; CDR2 reads FQNEAQ (reference sequence). The CDR3 has 16 residues. DNA of the CDR3: TGTGCCAGCAGCCCGGACAACAGGGTTAGAGGAGATACGCAGTATTTT. It yields the protein CASSPDNRVRGDTQYF. The full variable domain, in which reference TRBV7-9 and TRBJ2-3 provide the parts outside the CDR3, is DTGVSQNPRHKITKRGQNVTFRCDPISEHNRLYWYRQTLGQGPEFLTYFQNEAQLEKSRLLSDRFSAERPKGSFSTLEIQRTEQGDSAMYLCASSPDNRVRGDTQYFGPGTRLTVL.

This clonotype occurred a few times. V usage is TRBV29-1 and J usage is TRBJ2-5; D remains unclear. Trimming took off 4 bases at V and 2 bases at J, with 8 bases between the two ends. The CDR3 sequence is 12 residues long. Germline V CDR1 and CDR2: SQVTM, ANQGSEA. In DNA form, the CDR3 reads TGCAGCGTTGGGGCAGGACAAGAGACCCAGTACTTC. This translates into CSVGAGQETQYF. Full variable domain (rest looked up from reference TRBV29-1 and TRBJ2-5): SAVISQKPSRDICQRGTSLTIQCQVDSQVTMMFWYRQQPGQSLTLIATANQGSEATYESGFVIDKFPISRPNLTFSTLTVSNMSPEDSSIYLCSVGAGQETQYFGPGTRLLVL.

In nucleotides, the CDR3 is TGTGCCAGTGGTAACAGGGGGCCTGGGGCCAACGTCCTGACTTTC. Its translation: CASGNRGPGANVLTF. The genes are TRBV19 and TRBJ2-6; 9 bases agree with TRBD1. CDR3 length: 15 amino acids. CDR1 and CDR2 from the germline V gene are LNHDA and SQIVND (reference sequence). V shed 8 bases, J shed 2 bases, and the junction held 4 bases outside the gene matches.

This clonotype has a handful of counts. The chain has TRBV10-3 and TRBJ1-5; possible D gene TRBD1, 6 bases. This CDR3 region has 17 residues. Trimming left V 3 bases short and J 2 bases short, with 17 bases between. Germline CDR1 and CDR2: ENHRY and SYGVKD. In DNA, the CDR3 is TGTGCCATCAGTGACCCGGCCGGGGGGCTCGGCAATCAGCCCCAGCATTTT. This translates into CAISDPAGGLGNQPQHF.

The CDR3 coding sequence is TGTGCCTATCTACTAGCGGGGGGCACCTATACGCAGTATTTT. This codes for CAYLLAGGTYTQYF. The V call is TRBV30, the J call TRBJ2-3, with 12 bases fitting TRBD2. V gave up 7 bases and J gave up 7 bases; unmatched junction bases: 9. Germline lookup yields CDR1 GTSNPN and CDR2 SVGIG (reference sequence). The CDR3 sequence is 14 residues long.

J is TRBJ2-3 and V is TRBV7-2; TRBD2 agrees at 10 bases. Trimming at V came to 0 bases and at J to 3 bases, leaving 6 bases not matched to a gene. Germline V CDR1 and CDR2: SGHTA, FQGNSA. CDR3 size: 17 residues. The CDR3 DNA sequence: TGTGCCAGCAGCTTAGCCTCTAGCGGGAGTGGAACAGATACGCAGTATTTT. This gives the protein CASSLASSGSGTDTQYF.

The chain links TRBV28 to TRBJ2-3; no clear D gene. V lost 5 bases and J lost 5, with 11 bases in between. From germline, CDR1 is MDHEN and CDR2 SYDVKM. The CDR3 has 13 amino acids. CDR3 nucleotides: TGTGCCAGCAGTACACCTAACCGAGATACGCAGTATTTT. It translates to CASSTPNRDTQYF.

The chain employs TRBV20-1 and TRBJ1-1; 7 positions agree with TRBD1. Germline CDR1 and CDR2: DFQATT and SNEGSKA (reference sequence). The ends lost 2 bases at V and 1 base at J; junction bases unmatched: 13. There are 17 residues in the CDR3. Here the CDR3 reads CSARSVIGQARNTEAFF. CDR3 DNA sequence: TGCAGTGCTAGATCCGTTATTGGACAGGCAAGGAACACTGAAGCTTTCTTT.

This rearrangement joins TRBV7-3 to TRBJ1-6, with D maybe TRBD1 (6 bases). Germline V CDR1 and CDR2: SGHTA, FQGTGA. Trimming removed 5 bases from V and 5 bases from J, with 13 bases in between. CDR3 size: 15 residues. CDR3 loop: CASSRTGANNSPLHF. CDR3 in DNA: TGTGCCAGCAGCCGAACGGGGGCGAATAATTCACCCCTCCACTTT. Drawing the rest from reference TRBV7-3 and TRBJ1-6, the complete variable domain is GAGVSQTPSNKVTEKGKYVELRCDPISGHTALYWYRQSLGQGPEFLIYFQGTGAADDSGLPNDRFFAVRPEGSVSTLKIQRTERGDSAVYLCASSRTGANNSPLHFGNGTRLTVT.

The chain recombines TRBV6-5 with TRBJ1-2; 8 nucleotides line up with TRBD1. V dropped 0 bases and J dropped 4; count of bases not matched to a gene: 7. There are 16 residues in the CDR3. Germline lookup yields CDR1 MNHEY and CDR2 SVGAGI. CDR3 bases: TGTGCCAGCAGTTACTCGGTTACAGGGGGGGTCTATGGCTACACCTTC. As protein: CASSYSVTGGVYGYTF.

This clonotype was detected only a few times. V usage is TRBV20-1 and J usage is TRBJ1-2, with 7 nucleotides matching TRBD1. CDR1 and CDR2 (germline): DFQATT, SNEGSKA (reference sequence). CDR3 length: 12 residues. The V gene end was trimmed by 5 bases and the J gene end by 4 bases; junction bases not matched to a gene: 4. The CDR3 nucleotides are TGCAGTGCTTCACAGGGGTCCTATGGCTACACCTTC. This codes for CSASQGSYGYTF.

The table lists this clonotype with many counts. The chain has TRBV7-9 and TRBJ2-3; D possibly corresponds to TRBD2 (6 bases). Germline V gene data show CDR1 as SEHNR and CDR2 as FQNEAQ (reference sequence). Between the trimmed V and J ends, which lost 5 bases and 1 base, there was a span of 16 bases. The CDR3 has 16 amino acids. CDR3 DNA: TGTGCCAGCAGCCCCGGAGGGGTGTTCGGCACAGATACGCAGTATTTT. This gives the protein CASSPGGVFGTDTQYF.

The rearrangement uses TRBV6-2 or TRBV6-3 and TRBJ1-2; D is unclear. CDR3 length equals 11 residues. Trimming removed 5 bases from V and 0 bases from J, with 1 base in between. Germline lookup yields CDR1 MNHEY and CDR2 SVGEGT. This CDR3 reads CASSANYGYTF. The CDR3 DNA reads TGTGCCAGCAGTGCTAACTATGGCTACACCTTC.

In this sample, this clonotype turned up many times. The chain couples TRBV5-1 to TRBJ2-1, with 8 bases aligning to TRBD2. The germline gives CDR1 SGHRS, CDR2 YFSETQ. Trimming cost V 4 bases and J 0 bases; bases outside gene matches: 15. This CDR3 is 19 amino acids long. Here the CDR3 reads CASSILWRGDISSYNEQFF. CDR3 DNA: TGCGCCAGCAGCATACTATGGCGGGGGGATATTAGCTCCTACAATGAGCAGTTCTTC.

The V gene is TRBV7-6, the J gene TRBJ2-1, with TRBD2 matching over 8 bases. CDR1 and CDR2 (germline): SGHVS, FNYEAQ. There are 14 residues in the CDR3. After removal of 4 bases from V and 7 bases from J, the junction contained 6 bases not matched to a gene. CDR3 region: CASSSPGGRNEQFF. Written as DNA, the CDR3 is TGTGCCAGCAGCTCCCCGGGGGGGCGAAATGAGCAGTTCTTC.

The chain carries TRBV5-1 and TRBJ2-2; TRBD2 agrees at 7 bases. The V and J ends lost 2 bases and 5 bases, in that order; junction bases with no gene match: 9. The CDR3 covers 16 residues. CDR1 is SGHRS and CDR2 is YFSETQ in the germline V gene. CDR3 region: CASSFPAGEETGELFF. The CDR3 DNA reads as TGCGCCAGCAGCTTCCCGGCGGGGGAGGAGACCGGGGAGCTGTTTTTT.

This clonotype appeared a few times. The genes are TRBV9 and TRBJ2-4; no definite D call. Germline-derived CDR1 and CDR2 are SGDLS and YYNGEE. This CDR3 region has 15 residues. Trimming took off 2 bases at V and 0 bases at J, with 9 bases between the two ends. CDR3 region: CASSVTDLAKNIQYF. Written as DNA, the CDR3 is TGTGCCAGCAGCGTGACGGACCTAGCCAAAAACATTCAGTACTTC.